This entry is about one T cell receptor (beta chain). Its cognate antigen is unknown. The entry originates in a study of persistence of HIV-infected CD4 T cells. Study details: Median time on suppressive ART was seven to nine years.

The immunoSEQ assay was version 4, run in survey mode. Each sample used up to roughly 1 ug genomic DNA diluted to about 10 ng/uL. This table comes from immunoSEQ multiplex PCR, and its TCRdb copy is limited to in-frame clones, with some not included. Of approximately 32,000 clones listed, around 82% are singletons. Overlapping HIV-1 Gag 15-mer peptides at approximately 1 ug per peptide per mL were used. Memory cells lacking CD40L and CD69 with high CD45RO were sorted. Undetectable plasma HIV-1 RNA below 50 copies/mL lasted at least 4 years. The V gene's germline CDR1 is MNHNS and CDR2 SASEGT. This CDR3 region has 13 residues. Between the trimmed V and J ends, which lost 2 bases and 4 bases, there was a span of 9 bases.

This sample comprised CD4+ T cells sorted from PBMCs after approximately 19-hour stimulation, obtained from a patient who received antiretroviral therapy. The clonotype originates from an adult woman with HIV who was CMV-seropositive. The rearrangement links TRBV6-1 to TRBJ2-7; D remains ambiguous. CDR3 in DNA: TGTGCCAGCAGTGAAAACAGACAATACGAGCAGTACTTC. It yields the protein CASSENRQYEQYF.